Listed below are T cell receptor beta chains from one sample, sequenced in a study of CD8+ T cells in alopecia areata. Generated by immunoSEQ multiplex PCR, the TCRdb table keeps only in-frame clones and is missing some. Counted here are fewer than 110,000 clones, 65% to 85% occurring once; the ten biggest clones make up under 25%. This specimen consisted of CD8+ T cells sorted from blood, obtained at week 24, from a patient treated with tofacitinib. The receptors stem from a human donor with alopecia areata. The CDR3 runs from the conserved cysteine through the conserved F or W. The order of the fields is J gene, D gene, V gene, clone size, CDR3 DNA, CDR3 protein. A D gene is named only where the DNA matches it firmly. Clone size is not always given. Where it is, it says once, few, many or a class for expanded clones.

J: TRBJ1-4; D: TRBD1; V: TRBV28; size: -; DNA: TGTGCCAGCAGTTTCTACCGGGACAGGGATGAAAAACTGTTTTTT; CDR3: CASSFYRDRDEKLFF
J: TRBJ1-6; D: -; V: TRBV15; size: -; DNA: TGTGCCACCAGCAGTCTAAGCTCCTATAATTCACCCCTCCACTTT; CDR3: CATSSLSSYNSPLHF
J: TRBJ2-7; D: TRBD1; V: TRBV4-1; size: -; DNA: TGCGCCAGCAGCACCCAGGGGGTAACCTACGAGCAGTACTTC; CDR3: CASSTQGVTYEQYF
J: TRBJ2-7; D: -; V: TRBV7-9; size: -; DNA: TGTGCCAGCAGCCCTCCGGCAACTAGCAATTCCTACGAGCAGTACTTC; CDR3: CASSPPATSNSYEQYF
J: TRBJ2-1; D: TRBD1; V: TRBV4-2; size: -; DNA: TGTGCCAGCAGCCAAGAGAGGGCCCTACCAGGGGGTGAGCAGTTCTTC; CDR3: CASSQERALPGGEQFF
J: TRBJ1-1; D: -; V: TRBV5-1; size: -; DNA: TGCGCCAGCAGCGTTGCGGTATTGAGCACTGAAGCTTTCTTT; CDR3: CASSVAVLSTEAFF
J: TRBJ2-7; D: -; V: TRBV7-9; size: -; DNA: TGTGCCAGCAGCTCCCAGGAGGGACGGAGGGAGAAGCCGTACGAGCAGTACTTC; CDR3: CASSSQEGRREKPYEQYF
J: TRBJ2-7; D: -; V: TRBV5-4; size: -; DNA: TGTGCCAGCAGTCCAGTTGACAGGCTCTACGAGCAGTACTTC; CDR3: CASSPVDRLYEQYF
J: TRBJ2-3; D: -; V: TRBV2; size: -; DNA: TGTGCCAGCAGTGATTACCAAACAACGGGGGTGGCAGATACGCAGTATTTT; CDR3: CASSDYQTTGVADTQYF
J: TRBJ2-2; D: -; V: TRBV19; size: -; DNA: TGTGCCAGTAACTTACAGGGCGGCGGGGAGCTGTTTTTT; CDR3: CASNLQGGGELFF
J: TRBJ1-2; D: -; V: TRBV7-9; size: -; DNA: TGTGCCAGCACGGGGGGCAGGCAGCCTGGCTACACCTTC; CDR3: CASTGGRQPGYTF
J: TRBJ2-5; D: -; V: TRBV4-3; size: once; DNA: TGCGCCAGCAGCCAAGGAGGAGCCGGTTTTGAGACCCAGTACTTC; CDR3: CASSQGGAGFETQYF
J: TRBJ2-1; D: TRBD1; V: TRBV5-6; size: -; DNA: TGTGCCAGCAGCTTGAGTTGGACAGGGAACCCCGAGCAGTTCTTC; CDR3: CASSLSWTGNPEQFF
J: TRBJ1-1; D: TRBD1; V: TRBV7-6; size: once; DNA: TGTGCCAGCAGCTTGGGACAGGGGGTGTTCACTGAAGCTTTCTTT; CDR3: CASSLGQGVFTEAFF
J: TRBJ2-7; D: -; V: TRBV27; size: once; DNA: TGTGCCAGCAGTCTGAATGGCTACGAGCAGTACTTC; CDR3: CASSLNGYEQYF
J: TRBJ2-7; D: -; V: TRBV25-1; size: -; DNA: TGTGCCAGCAGTGGGGGCTACATCAACTACGAGCAGTACTTC; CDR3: CASSGGYINYEQYF
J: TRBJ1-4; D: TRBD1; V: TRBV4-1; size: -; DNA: TGCGCCAGCAGCCAAGATGGGACAGGGGCAACTAATGAAAAACTGTTTTTT; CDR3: CASSQDGTGATNEKLFF
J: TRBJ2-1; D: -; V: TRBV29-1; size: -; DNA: TGCAGCGTTGATATACAGAACAATGAGCAGTTCTTC; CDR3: CSVDIQNNEQFF
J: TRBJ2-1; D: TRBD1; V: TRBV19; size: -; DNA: TGTGCCAGTAGATGGACAGGGGAAGGGTACAATGAGCAGTTCTTC; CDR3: CASRWTGEGYNEQFF
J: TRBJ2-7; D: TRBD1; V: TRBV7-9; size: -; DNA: TGTGCCAGCAGTGGGGGACAGGGTGCCCACGAGCAGTACTTC; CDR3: CASSGGQGAHEQYF
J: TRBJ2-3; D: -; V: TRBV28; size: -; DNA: TGTGCCAGCACCCTTGAGAGGGCAGACACAGATACGCAGTATTTT; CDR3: CASTLERADTDTQYF
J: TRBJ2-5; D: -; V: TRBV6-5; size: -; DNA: TGTGCCAGCAGTTACTCGGGGGGTGTTTTAGAGACCCAGTACTTC; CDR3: CASSYSGGVLETQYF
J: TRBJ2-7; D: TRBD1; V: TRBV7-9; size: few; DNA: TGTGCCAGCAGCTCCGCCGGGACAGCAATCTCCTACGAGCAGTACTTC; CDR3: CASSSAGTAISYEQYF
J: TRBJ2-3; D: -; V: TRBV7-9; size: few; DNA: TGTGCCAGCAGCCCCAGACGGACAGATACGCAGTATTTT; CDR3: CASSPRRTDTQYF
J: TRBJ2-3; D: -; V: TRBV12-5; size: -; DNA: TGTGCTAGTGGTTTGAGGGGGGGGGATACGCAGTATTTT; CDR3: CASGLRGGDTQYF
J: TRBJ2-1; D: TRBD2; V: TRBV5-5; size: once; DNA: TGTGCCAGCAGCTTGGCCCGGACTAGCTGGTCTGAGCAGTTCTTC; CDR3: CASSLARTSWSEQFF
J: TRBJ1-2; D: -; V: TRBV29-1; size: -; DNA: TGCAGCGTCCAACCCTTCCGGGACATCGATGGCTACACCTTC; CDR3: CSVQPFRDIDGYTF
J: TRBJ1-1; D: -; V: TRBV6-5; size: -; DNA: TGTGCCAGCAGTTACGGGGCAGGGAACACTGAAGCTTTCTTT; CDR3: CASSYGAGNTEAFF
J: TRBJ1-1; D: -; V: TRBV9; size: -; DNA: TGTGCCAGCAGCGAGGTCGGGGGAAGCACTGAAGCTTTCTTT; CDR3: CASSEVGGSTEAFF
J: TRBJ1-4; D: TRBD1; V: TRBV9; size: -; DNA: TGTGCCAGCAGCTTCCGCAGGGGGAATAATGAAAAACTGTTTTTT; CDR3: CASSFRRGNNEKLFF
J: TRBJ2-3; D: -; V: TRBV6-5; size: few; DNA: TGTGCCAGCAGTTCCCCCCTAATAGCGGGCACAGATACGCAGTATTTT; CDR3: CASSSPLIAGTDTQYF
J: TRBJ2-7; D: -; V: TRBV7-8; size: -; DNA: TGTGCCAGCAGCTTAGAAGGCAGCTCCTACGAGCAGTACTTC; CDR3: CASSLEGSSYEQYF
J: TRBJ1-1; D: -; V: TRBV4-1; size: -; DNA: TGCGCCAGCAGCCAAGATTCTAGCGGGGCAGGTGAAGCTTTCTTT; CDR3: CASSQDSSGAGEAFF
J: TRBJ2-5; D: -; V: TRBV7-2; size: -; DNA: TGTGCCAGCAGCTTCGGAGGACCCCAAGAGACCCAGTACTTC; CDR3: CASSFGGPQETQYF
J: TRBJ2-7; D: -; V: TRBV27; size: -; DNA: TGTGCCAGCAGTCGATGGGACAAGCACTACGAGCAGTACTTC; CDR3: CASSRWDKHYEQYF
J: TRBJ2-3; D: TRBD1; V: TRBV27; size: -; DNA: TGTGCCAGCAGTTTAGACAGGGTAGTAACAGATACGCAGTATTTT; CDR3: CASSLDRVVTDTQYF
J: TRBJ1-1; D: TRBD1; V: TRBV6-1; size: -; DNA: TGTGCCAGCAGTGATCTCCAGTACACAGGGGACACTGAAGCTTTCTTT; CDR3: CASSDLQYTGDTEAFF
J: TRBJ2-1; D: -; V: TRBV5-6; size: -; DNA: TGTGCCAGCAGCCCGGGTCCCAGCTCCTACAATGAGCAGTTCTTC; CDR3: CASSPGPSSYNEQFF
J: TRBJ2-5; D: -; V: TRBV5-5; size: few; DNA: TGTGCCAGCAGAAGTGACCGATACCAAGAGACCCAGTACTTC; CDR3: CASRSDRYQETQYF
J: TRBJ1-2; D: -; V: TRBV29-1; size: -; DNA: TGCAGCGTTAGGGGCCCACTGGAGGGAGGCTACACCTTC; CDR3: CSVRGPLEGGYTF
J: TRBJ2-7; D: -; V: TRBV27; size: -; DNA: TGTGCCAGCAGTCTGTCAGAGGGTTACGAGCAGTACTTC; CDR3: CASSLSEGYEQYF
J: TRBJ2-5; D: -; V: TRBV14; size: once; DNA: TGTGCCAGCAGCCAAGATCTTTCAGAGACCCAGTACTTC; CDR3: CASSQDLSETQYF
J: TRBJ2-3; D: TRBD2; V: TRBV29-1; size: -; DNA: TGCAGCGTACTTGGGACTAGCGGGGGGACAGATACGCAGTATTTT; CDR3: CSVLGTSGGTDTQYF
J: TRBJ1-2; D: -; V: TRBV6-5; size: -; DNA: TGTGCCAGCAGCCCAGGGATGGAAGCTTACTATGGCTACACCTTC; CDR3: CASSPGMEAYYGYTF
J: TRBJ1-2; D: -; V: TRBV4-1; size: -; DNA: TGCGCCAGCAGCCACCCCGGGGGGGTAGATGGCTACACCTTC; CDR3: CASSHPGGVDGYTF
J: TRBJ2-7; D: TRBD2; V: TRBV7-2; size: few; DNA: TGTGCCAGCAGCTTCTCTAGCGGGGGGTCTGCCTACGAGCAGTACTTC; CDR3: CASSFSSGGSAYEQYF
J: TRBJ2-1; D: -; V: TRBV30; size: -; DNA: TGTGCCTGGAGCCGCGAGGGGGGCCCCTCCTACAATGAGCAGTTCTTC; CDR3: CAWSREGGPSYNEQFF
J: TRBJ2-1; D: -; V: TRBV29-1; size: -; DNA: TGCAGCGTTGGGGAAGGTAATGAGCAGTTCTTC; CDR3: CSVGEGNEQFF
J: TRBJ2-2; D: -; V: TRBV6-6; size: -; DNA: TGTGCCAGCACCTCCAGCGCAGACACCGGGGAGCTGTTTTTT; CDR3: CASTSSADTGELFF
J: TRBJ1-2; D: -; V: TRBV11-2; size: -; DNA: TGTGCCAGCAGCTTAGATGACGGGCTCCGCGGCTACACCTTC; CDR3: CASSLDDGLRGYTF
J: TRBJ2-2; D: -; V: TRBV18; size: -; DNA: TGTGCCAGCTCACCACCGGGGCCCGGGGAGCTGTTTTTT; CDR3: CASSPPGPGELFF
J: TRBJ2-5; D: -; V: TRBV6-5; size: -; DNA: TGTGCCAGCAGTTATAACAGTCAAGAGACCCAGTACTTC; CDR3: CASSYNSQETQYF
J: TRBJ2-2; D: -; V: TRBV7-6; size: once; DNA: TGTGCCAGCAGCTTGGCAGGTCGGGCCGGGGAGCTGTTTTTT; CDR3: CASSLAGRAGELFF
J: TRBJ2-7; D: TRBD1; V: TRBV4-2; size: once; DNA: TGTGCCAGCAGCCAAGGCCGGACAGGGGGGTACGAGCAGTACTTC; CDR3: CASSQGRTGGYEQYF
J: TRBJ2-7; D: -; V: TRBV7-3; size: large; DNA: TGTGCCAGCAGCTCAAGTCCAGGGCCCTACGAGCAGTACTTC; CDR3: CASSSSPGPYEQYF